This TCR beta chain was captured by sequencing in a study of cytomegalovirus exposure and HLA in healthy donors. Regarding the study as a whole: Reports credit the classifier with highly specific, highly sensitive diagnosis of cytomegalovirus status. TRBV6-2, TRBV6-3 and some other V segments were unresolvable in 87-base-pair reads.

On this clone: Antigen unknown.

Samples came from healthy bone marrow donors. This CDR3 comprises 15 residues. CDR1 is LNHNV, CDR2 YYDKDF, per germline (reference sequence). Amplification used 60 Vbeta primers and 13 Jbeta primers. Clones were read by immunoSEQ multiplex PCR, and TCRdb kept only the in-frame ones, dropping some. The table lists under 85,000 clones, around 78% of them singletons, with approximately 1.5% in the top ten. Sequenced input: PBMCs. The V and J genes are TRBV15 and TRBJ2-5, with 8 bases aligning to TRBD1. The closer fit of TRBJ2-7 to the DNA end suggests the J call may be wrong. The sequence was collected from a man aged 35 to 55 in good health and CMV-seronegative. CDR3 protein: CATSRGGQESYEQYF. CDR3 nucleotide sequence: TGTGCCACCAGCAGAGGGGGACAGGAATCCTACGAGCAGTACTTC.